The 20 T cell receptor beta chains reported below all come from one sample, sequenced in a study of CD8+CD57+ T cells in acquired aplastic anemia. Genomic DNA served as template for TCR beta VDJ and CDR3 profiling. MiXCR was run by TCRdb on the reads, yielding one entry per CDR3 protein. The sample shows 400,000 to 450,000 distinct CDR3 sequences, around 72% of them seen only once. Sequenced sample: sorted CD4+, CD8+, or CD8+CD57+ T cells (not recorded which) from PBMCs. These receptors originate from a human donor in good health, serving as a control.

This clonotype was detected ten times or more. The gene calls are TRBV12-3 or TRBV12-4 and TRBJ2-1; the D is unclear. CDR3 length equals 15 residues. The V and J ends lost 3 bases and 6 bases respectively, with 15 bases between them. The CDR3 loop is CASSFGNVPSNEQFF. CDR3 nucleotide sequence: TGTGCCAGCAGTTTTGGTAATGTGCCATCCAATGAGCAGTTCTTC.

Remarks on this clonotype: The germline gene is not matched at one end of the junction; a read error may be the cause. The chain couples TRBV7-9 to TRBJ2-7; 7 bases match TRBD2. The length of the CDR3 is 14 residues. The germline gives CDR1 SEHNR, CDR2 FQNEAQ (reference sequence). The CDR3 DNA reads TGCGCCAGCAGCTTTGCGAGGGCGGGGGAGGCGAAGTATTTC. Translating it yields CASSFARAGEAKYF.

For this clonotype: No conserved phenylalanine or tryptophan is present at the end of the CDR3, so a read error is the likely explanation. It is unclear where the CDR3 begins or ends on the DNA, so no DNA is shown, and the CDR3 is as TCRdb lists it. The chain links TRBV7-2 to TRBJ1-1; the tabulated D call, TRBD1, remains unverified against the DNA. Termini included, the CDR3 measures 13 amino acids. Germline lookup yields CDR1 SGHTA and CDR2 FQGNSA. The CDR3 here is CASSSDTQPQHFG.

Remarks on this clonotype: No conserved phenylalanine or tryptophan ends this CDR3, so it is likely a read error. The limits of the CDR3 on the DNA are not certain, so only TCRdb's listed CDR3 is given. The gene calls are TRBV29-1 and TRBJ1-2. The CDR3 is 14 residues long, counting both termini. CDR1 is SQVTM and CDR2 is ANQGSEA in the germline V gene. CDR3 sequence reads: CSTLSEAIIYPSTL.

This clonotype has a count of ten or more. V usage is TRBV19 and J usage is TRBJ1-1, with D possibly matching TRBD1 (6 bases). The CDR3 sequence is 15 residues long. V lost 4 bases to trimming and J lost 2 bases, with 14 bases between them. Germline V lookup: CDR1 LNHDA, CDR2 SQIVND (reference sequence). The CDR3 coding sequence is TGTGCCAGTAGTAGCAGGGGAGGATTAAACACTGAAGCTTTCTTT. Its protein product is CASSSRGGLNTEAFF.

The genes are TRBV7-2 and TRBJ2-7; D could derive from TRBD1 or TRBD2 (5 bases each). The germline V gene has CDR1 SGHTA and CDR2 FQGNSA. The germline V and J ends were trimmed by 4 bases and 9 bases, with 19 bases remaining between them. CDR3 length: 14 amino acids. The CDR3 sequence: CASSCDLTGAVQYF. The CDR3 bases are TGTGCCAGCAGCTGCGATCTGACCGGGGCCGTGCAGTACTTC.

There are a few counts of this clonotype. This chain connects TRBV24-1 to TRBJ1-1; D might be TRBD1 (6 bases). The CDR3 sequence is 13 residues long. CDR1 and CDR2 (germline): KGHDR, SFDVKD. V lost 4 bases, J lost 4 bases, and 9 bases lay in between. The chain's CDR3 is CATSDRGSTEAFF. The CDR3 DNA is TGTGCCACCAGTGACAGGGGTTCCACTGAAGCTTTCTTT.

This clonotype has more than one count but fewer than ten. Given a much more abundant clone one base away, this may be a read error. This sequence joins TRBV12-3 or TRBV12-4 and TRBJ1-2; the D is unclear. This CDR3 comprises 15 residues. The CDR3 DNA reads as TGTGCCAGCAGTTTAGATAGTACCTATAACTATGGCTGCACCTTC. Its protein is CASSLDSTYNYGCTF.

There are many counts of this clonotype. The rearrangement uses TRBV7-3 and TRBJ2-6; 7 nucleotides align to TRBD2. The germline CDR1 and CDR2 sequences are SGHTA and FQGTGA. CDR3 length: 15 amino acids. The ends lost 5 bases at V and 0 bases at J; junction bases unmatched: 1. CDR3 in DNA: TGTGCCAGCAGCCGGGGGGACTCTGGGGCCAACGTCCTGACTTTC. It yields the protein CASSRGDSGANVLTF.

In its sample, this clonotype was seen many times. This chain links TRBV20-1 with TRBJ2-3; 8 nucleotides agree with TRBD2. The length of the CDR3 is 17 residues. In germline, CDR1 is DFQATT, CDR2 SNEGSKA (reference sequence). J lost 4 bases, V lost 3 bases, and 15 bases had no gene match. In DNA, the CDR3 is TGCAGTGCTAGTAAGGGGAGACTAGCGCCCAATTCAGATACGCAGTATTTT. Amino acid sequence: CSASKGRLAPNSDTQYF.

Regarding this clonotype: Likely a read error: the CDR3 ends without its conserved phenylalanine or tryptophan. The genes are TRBV19 and TRBJ1-6; D call uncertain. CDR1 is LNHDA and CDR2 is SQIVND in the germline V gene (reference sequence). The CDR3 is 15 residues long. CDR3 nucleotides: TGTGCCAGTAATCGCATGAGCTCCTATAACTCACCCCTCCACCTT. Translated: CASNRMSSYNSPLHL.

This chain links TRBV5-1 with TRBJ2-5; possible D gene TRBD2, 5 bases. This CDR3 has 12 residues. Germline V gives CDR1 SGHRS, CDR2 YFSETQ. Trimming pared 0 bases from V and 13 bases from J, leaving 13 bases between. DNA for the CDR3: TGCGCCAGCAGCTTGGGAGACGGGAACACGTACTTC. This gives the protein CASSLGDGNTYF.

J is TRBJ1-1 and V is TRBV20-1; weak D call: TRBD1 (5 bases). V dropped 3 bases and J dropped 6 bases, with 17 bases sitting between them. This CDR3 contains 14 residues. Germline V gene data show CDR1 as DFQATT and CDR2 as SNEGSKA (reference sequence). The CDR3 spells CSARGGAYEPEAFF. The CDR3 coding sequence is TGCAGTGCTAGGGGTGGGGCCTACGAGCCTGAAGCTTTCTTT.

J is TRBJ2-2 and V is TRBV15, with D maybe TRBD2 (6 bases). Trimming left V 5 bases short and J 14 bases short, with 24 bases between. The CDR3 has 15 residues. In germline, CDR1 is LNHNV, CDR2 YYDKDF (reference sequence). Written as DNA, the CDR3 is TGTGCCACCAGCCCGGAGGAGGGTATATCCGAGGAACTGTTTTTT. This codes for CATSPEEGISEELFF.

As concerns this clonotype: The conserved closing phenylalanine or tryptophan is absent in this CDR3, likely reflecting a read error. The genes are TRBV9 and TRBJ1-5; D is unresolved. Germline lookup yields CDR1 SGDLS and CDR2 YYNGEE. The CDR3 consists of 13 residues. V was clipped by 4 bases and J by 11 bases, with 16 bases between them. CDR3 sequence: CASSLGPGPTQHI. CDR3 DNA: TGTGCCAGCAGCTTAGGCCCTGGGCCGACCCAGCATATT.

About this clonotype: Likely a read error: the CDR3 ends without its conserved phenylalanine or tryptophan. The DNA is omitted, as the CDR3 cannot be located on it reliably, and the CDR3 follows TCRdb's listing. The V call is TRBV7-2, the J call TRBJ2-3; TRBD1 is taken as the D call from the table, unchecked against the DNA. Looked up from germline, CDR1 is SGHTA and CDR2 is FQGNSA. Ends included, the CDR3 has 12 residues. CDR3: CASSLGTARGYY.

The genes are TRBV11-3 and TRBJ2-3, with TRBD1 matching over 8 bases. Germline V gene data show CDR1 as SGHNT and CDR2 as YENEEA. The junction had 5 bases not matched to a gene; V was cut back by 3 bases and J by 3 bases. The CDR3 loop spans 15 amino acids. CDR3 coding DNA: TGTGCCAGCAGCTTGGTGGGGACAGGAACAGATACGCAGTATTTT. Translated: CASSLVGTGTDTQYF.

The CDR3 DNA follows: TGCGCCAGCAGCTTGACGCAGGGGAAGAATCATGATGAAAAACTGTTTTTT. Its translation: CASSLTQGKNHDEKLFF. The chain couples TRBV5-1 to TRBJ1-4, with a tentative D call TRBD1 (6 bases). V was cut by 1 base and J by 6 bases, with 19 bases left in between. The length of the CDR3 is 17 residues. Germline CDR1 and CDR2: SGHRS and YFSETQ. The complete variable domain, with remaining parts taken from reference TRBV5-1 and TRBJ1-4, reads KAGVTQTPRYLIKTRGQQVTLSCSPISGHRSVSWYQQTPGQGLQFLFEYFSETQRNKGNFPGRFSGRQFSNSRSEMNVSTLELGDSALYLCASSLTQGKNHDEKLFFGSGTQLSVL.

As to this clonotype: One end of the junction varies from germline; a read error may be responsible. The rearrangement uses TRBV7-3 and TRBJ2-7; D remains unclear. There are 14 residues in the CDR3. CDR1 and CDR2 from the germline V gene are SGHTA and FQGTGA. In nucleotides, the CDR3 is TGCGCCAGCAGCCTCACAGCAGCCGGCTACGGGCAGTACTTC. Encoded protein: CASSLTAAGYGQYF.

In its sample, this clonotype was seen many times. The chain is built from TRBV29-1 and TRBJ2-7; TRBD1 matches at 10 bases. The V gene's germline CDR1 is SQVTM and CDR2 ANQGSEA. CDR3 length equals 18 residues. V lost 1 base and J lost 2; bases outside the gene matches: 14. The DNA of the CDR3 is TGCAGCGTTGAAGGAACTCGTAAAACCGGGACAGGGGCCTACGAGCAGTACTTC. It yields the protein CSVEGTRKTGTGAYEQYF.